This T cell receptor beta chain emerged from a study of blood T cell repertoires in COVID-19. Overall study context: Spain, Italy and the United States supplied samples that represented acute and convalescent COVID-19. The cDNA or gDNA used as material had been derived from T cells, B-cell-depleted T cells, or PBMCs.

V lost 5 bases and J lost 5; bases outside the gene matches: 3. The CDR3 loop spans 13 amino acids. CDR1 is SGHNT and CDR2 is YENEEA in the germline V gene. Under the authors' procedure: The assay estimated nucleated cells by amplifying reference gene primers. This table comes from immunoSEQ multiplex PCR, and its TCRdb copy is limited to in-frame clones, with some not included. D and trimming were read from the DNA, whereas the V and J calls and clone size are those reported in that table. The table includes under 300,000 clones, roughly 77% detected once. This sequence was found in a woman at least 80 years old with acute or convalescent COVID-19. The specimen sequenced was peripheral blood. The J gene is TRBJ1-1, the V gene TRBV11-3; 9 nucleotides align to TRBD1. The CDR3 DNA is TGTGCCAGCAGCCGGGACAGGGCGACTGAAGCTTTCTTT. Translating it yields CASSRDRATEAFF. The whole variable domain, filled in from reference TRBV11-3 and TRBJ1-1, reads EAGVVQSPRYKIIEKKQPVAFWCNPISGHNTLYWYLQNLGQGPELLIRYENEEAVDDSQLPKDRFSAERLKGVDSTLKIQPAELGDSAVYLCASSRDRATEAFFGQGTRLTVV.